These 26 T cell receptor beta chains originate from one sample sequenced in a study of blood T cell repertoires in COVID-19. Data came from immunoSEQ multiplex PCR; TCRdb stores just in-frame clones and leaves some out. The data show about 120,000 clones, around 63% seen once. The specimen sequenced was peripheral blood. The receptors derive from a woman in her seventies with acute or convalescent COVID-19.

The rearrangement links TRBV7-9 to TRBJ2-3; 9 bases agree with TRBD2. Germline trimming cut 4 bases from V and 2 bases from J; bases unmatched to any gene: 13. Germline V gene sequence: CDR1 SEHNR, CDR2 FQNEAQ (reference sequence). This CDR3 has 18 residues. The CDR3 nucleotides are TGTGCCAGCAGCTCAGACCGTTGGGGCGGGGGGGCCACAGATACGCAGTATTTT. Translating gives CASSSDRWGGGATDTQYF.

This clone was seen a single time. The chain has TRBV6-6 and TRBJ1-2, with D possibly matching TRBD1 (6 bases). The CDR3 runs to 16 residues. Germline V gene data show CDR1 as MNHNY and CDR2 as SVGAGI (reference sequence). The V gene lost 2 bases and the J gene lost 1 base, with 14 bases spanning the gap. The CDR3 nucleotides read TGTGCCAGCAGTTACCTACAGGGTTCGCTTAACTATGGCTACACCTTC. Residues: CASSYLQGSLNYGYTF.

V is TRBV11-2 and J is TRBJ2-7; 7 nucleotides match TRBD2. CDR3 size: 14 residues. V trimming: 1 base; J trimming: 2 bases; junction bases outside the gene matches: 2. Germline V gene sequence: CDR1 SGHAT, CDR2 FQNNGV. As DNA, the CDR3 is TGTGCCAGCAGCTTAGGGGGGGGACCCTACGAGCAGTACTTC. Its protein is CASSLGGGPYEQYF.

The V call is TRBV3-1 (or the pseudogene TRBV3-2), the J call TRBJ2-2; TRBD1 is a possible D gene (5 bases). V was shortened by 4 bases and J by 5 bases, with 11 bases between the two germline ends. Germline CDR1 reads LGHDT; CDR2 reads YNNKEL (reference sequence). The CDR3 spans 14 residues. The CDR3 DNA reads as TGTGCCAGCAGCCCCGCAGGGCGAACCGGGGAGCTGTTTTTT. This gives the protein CASSPAGRTGELFF.

This clone appeared many times. J is TRBJ2-7 and V is TRBV7-2; 8 bases map to TRBD1. Germline V CDR1 and CDR2: SGHTA, FQGNSA. V was pared by 5 bases and J by 2 bases, with 8 bases of the junction left unmatched. This CDR3 is built from 15 residues. CDR3: CASSRTGPGAYEQYF. DNA of the CDR3: TGTGCCAGCAGCCGGACAGGGCCAGGGGCCTACGAGCAGTACTTC.

This sequence joins TRBV30 and TRBJ2-2; D unclear. The CDR3 spans 13 residues. Germline V gives CDR1 GTSNPN, CDR2 SVGIG (reference sequence). V was pared by 0 bases and J by 4 bases, with 6 bases between. CDR3 nucleotide sequence: TGTGCCTGGAGTGTACCAGGCACCGGGGAGCTGTTTTTT. Translation gives CAWSVPGTGELFF.

The chain links TRBV7-8 to TRBJ1-5; TRBD1 matches at 11 bases. The V segment lost 4 bases and the J segment 7 bases; nucleotides outside the gene matches: 6. Germline assignment: CDR1 SGHVS and CDR2 FQNEAQ. This CDR3 contains 15 residues. CDR3 nucleotide sequence: TGTGCCAGCAGCTGGAACCGGGACAGGGGGCAGCCCCAGCATTTT. It translates to CASSWNRDRGQPQHF.

V and J are TRBV11-2 and TRBJ1-6; possible D gene TRBD1, 6 bases. The germline CDR1 and CDR2 sequences are SGHAT and FQNNGV. Trimming took off 2 bases at V and 6 bases at J, with 8 bases between the two ends. The length of the CDR3 is 14 residues. CDR3 in DNA: TGTGCCAGCAGCTTACACAGGGCTAATTCACCCCTCCACTTT. Amino acids: CASSLHRANSPLHF. Using reference TRBV11-2 and TRBJ1-6 for the parts outside the CDR3, the full variable domain is EAGVAQSPRYKIIEKRQSVAFWCNPISGHATLYWYQQILGQGPKLLIQFQNNGVVDDSQLPKDRFSAERLKGVDSTLKIQPAKLEDSAVYLCASSLHRANSPLHFGNGTRLTVT.

The chain combines TRBV29-1 with TRBJ1-2; D is unresolved. This CDR3 has 10 amino acids. V was clipped by 3 bases and J by 8 bases, with 7 bases between them. The germline V gene has CDR1 SQVTM and CDR2 ANQGSEA. The CDR3 DNA reads TGCAGCGTTGAGGAGGGAGGCTACACCTTC. Amino acids: CSVEEGGYTF.

Comment on this clone: The sample contains more than one DNA sequence encoding this CDR3. The rearrangement links TRBV5-1 to TRBJ1-1, with D unclear. Deletions cut 1 base from V and 0 bases from J, with 4 bases between. This CDR3 spans 13 amino acids. The germline V gene encodes CDR1 SGHRS and CDR2 YFSETQ. DNA for the CDR3: TGCGCCAGCAGCTTGTCCGTGAACACTGAAGCTTTCTTT. It is translated as CASSLSVNTEAFF. The entire variable domain, with the rest obtained from reference TRBV5-1 and TRBJ1-1, is as follows: KAGVTQTPRYLIKTRGQQVTLSCSPISGHRSVSWYQQTPGQGLQFLFEYFSETQRNKGNFPGRFSGRQFSNSRSEMNVSTLELGDSALYLCASSLSVNTEAFFGQGTRLTVV.

This chain uses TRBV5-1 with TRBJ1-4; perhaps TRBD1 as D (6 bases). This CDR3 spans 15 amino acids. CDR1 SGHRS and CDR2 YFSETQ come from the germline V gene. V was trimmed by 4 bases and J by 2 bases, leaving 12 bases between them. CDR3 DNA: TGCGCCAGCAGCCCGGCAGGGGCTACTAATGAAAAACTGTTTTTT. Its protein product is CASSPAGATNEKLFF.

The rearrangement uses TRBV6-2 or TRBV6-3 and TRBJ1-5; tentative D call: TRBD1 (5 bases). The length of the CDR3 is 16 residues. V lost 6 bases and J 5 bases, leaving 20 bases between the germline ends. The germline CDR1 and CDR2 sequences are MNHEY and SVGEGT. As DNA, the CDR3 is TGTGCCAGCAGCCAAATCGACAGTAGATTTTATCAGCCCCAGCATTTT. It yields the protein CASSQIDSRFYQPQHF.

V and J are TRBV19 and TRBJ1-4, with 9 bases that match TRBD1. This CDR3 is built from 13 residues. CDR1 is LNHDA and CDR2 is SQIVND in the germline V gene (reference sequence). The J segment lost 6 bases and the V segment lost 9 bases, leaving 5 bases of the junction unmatched. The CDR3 DNA sequence: TGTGCCAGCAACCGGGACAGGGATGAAAAACTGTTTTTT. This gives the protein CASNRDRDEKLFF.

This sequence joins TRBV12-2 and TRBJ2-3; TRBD1 reflects the table's D call only, with no check against the DNA. TRBV12-2 represents a pseudogene. The CDR3 has 17 amino acids. CDR3 in DNA: TGTGCAAGTCGCTTGGGACCGACAGGGCATCTCGTGGATACGCAGTATTTT. It codes for CASRLGPTGHLVDTQYF.

The chain recombines TRBV12-3 or TRBV12-4 with TRBJ2-3; 10 nucleotides agree with TRBD2. V shed 7 bases and J 5 bases; nucleotides not matched to a gene: 3. CDR3 length: 13 amino acids. CDR3 protein: CASKASGRDTQYF. The CDR3 nucleotides read TGTGCCAGCAAAGCTAGCGGGAGAGATACGCAGTATTTT.

The V gene is TRBV9, the J gene TRBJ2-7, with 10 bases that match TRBD1. The germline V gene encodes CDR1 SGDLS and CDR2 YYNGEE. The CDR3 sequence is 14 residues long. V lost 4 bases to trimming and J lost 3 bases; unmatched junction nucleotides: 4. The CDR3 bases are TGTGCCAGCAGCCCCAGGACAGGGGGCTACGAGCAGTACTTC. It specifies CASSPRTGGYEQYF.

The gene calls are TRBV20-1 and TRBJ2-7; D unclear. Germline CDR1 and CDR2: DFQATT and SNEGSKA (reference sequence). V lost 3 bases and J lost 4, with 13 bases in between. The length of the CDR3 is 13 residues. CDR3 DNA: TGCAGTGCTAGTGGGCAGGCGCAATACGAGCAGTACTTC. This sequence encodes CSASGQAQYEQYF.

V and J are TRBV5-1 and TRBJ2-3, with D perhaps matching TRBD1 (6 bases). The CDR3 contains 18 residues. V was pared by 3 bases and J by 4 bases, with 24 bases between. Germline loops: CDR1 SGHRS, CDR2 YFSETQ. Here the CDR3 reads CASSSDRNPISDPDTQYF. CDR3 nucleotides: TGCGCCAGCAGCTCCGACAGGAATCCAATATCCGACCCAGATACGCAGTATTTT. Full variable domain (missing parts from reference TRBV5-1 and TRBJ2-3): KAGVTQTPRYLIKTRGQQVTLSCSPISGHRSVSWYQQTPGQGLQFLFEYFSETQRNKGNFPGRFSGRQFSNSRSEMNVSTLELGDSALYLCASSSDRNPISDPDTQYFGPGTRLTVL.

The J gene is TRBJ2-3, the V gene TRBV9; 7 bases fit TRBD2. The CDR3 spans 15 residues. V lost 1 base to trimming and J lost 5 bases; unmatched junction nucleotides: 7. The germline gives CDR1 SGDLS, CDR2 YYNGEE. DNA for the CDR3: TGTGCCAGCAGCGTATCTAGCGGCCGGATAGATACGCAGTATTTT. The encoded protein is CASSVSSGRIDTQYF.

The rearrangement links TRBV6-2 or TRBV6-3 to TRBJ1-4; maybe TRBD1 (5 bases). The CDR3 covers 14 residues. CDR1 MNHEY and CDR2 SVGEGT come from the germline V gene. V shed 2 bases and J shed 7 bases, with 11 bases lying between them. The CDR3 nucleotides are TGTGCCAGCAGTTACCTGGGGCGGGGTGAAAAACTGTTTTTT. Encoded protein: CASSYLGRGEKLFF.

The J gene is TRBJ2-1, the V gene TRBV14, with D unclear. V gave up 2 bases and J gave up 9 bases, with 5 bases separating them. Per the germline V gene, CDR1 is SGHDN and CDR2 is FVKESK. This CDR3 is built from 11 residues. The CDR3 DNA reads TGTGCCAGCAGCCAATACGGTGAGCAGTTCTTC. Translation: CASSQYGEQFF.

The chain links TRBV29-1 to TRBJ2-5; D is ambiguous. V dropped 5 bases and J dropped 5 bases, with 12 bases sitting between them. CDR1 and CDR2 from the germline V gene are SQVTM and ANQGSEA. The CDR3 is 12 amino acids. The CDR3 protein is CSVRNSDETQYF. The CDR3 nucleotides read TGCAGCGTTCGAAATAGTGATGAGACCCAGTACTTC.

Concerning this clone itself: Distinct nucleotide sequences in the sample also encode this CDR3. The V and J genes are TRBV7-9 and TRBJ2-7; TRBD2 matches at 7 bases. V lost 5 bases and J lost 1; bases outside the gene matches: 5. The CDR3 consists of 14 residues. Germline lookup yields CDR1 SEHNR and CDR2 FQNEAQ (reference sequence). The CDR3 DNA reads as TGTGCCAGCAGCCACAGCGGGGATTCCTACGAGCAGTACTTC. It specifies CASSHSGDSYEQYF.

The CDR3 loop is CASSLDRINGYTF. CDR3 coding DNA: TGTGCCAGCAGCTTGGACAGAATCAATGGCTACACCTTC. This sequence joins TRBV5-4 and TRBJ1-2; D unclear. Between the trimmed V and J ends, which lost 0 bases and 6 bases, there was a span of 9 bases. Germline loops: CDR1 SGHNT, CDR2 YYREEE (reference sequence). The CDR3 length is 13 residues.

In DNA form, the CDR3 reads TGTGCCAGCACCCAAAGGGGCGAAACAGATACGCAGTATTTT. This sequence encodes CASTQRGETDTQYF. J is TRBJ2-3 and V is TRBV9, with D perhaps TRBD1 (5 bases). The V end was cut by 6 bases, the J end by 3 bases, with 14 bases between. Per the germline V gene, CDR1 is SGDLS and CDR2 is YYNGEE. CDR3 length: 14 amino acids.

The chain links TRBV6-5 to TRBJ2-7; 8 bases are a match to TRBD2. Germline CDR1 is MNHEY and CDR2 is SVGAGI. The CDR3 runs to 12 residues. This chain's CDR3 is CASSSGSHEQYF. As DNA, the CDR3 is TGTGCAAGTTCGAGCGGGAGCCACGAGCAGTACTTC.